A selection of T cell receptor beta chains follows, all from one sample in a study of long-term antiretroviral therapy in people with HIV. The repertoire was sequenced with immunoSEQ multiplex PCR; TCRdb's copy has only in-frame clones and lacks some. Of roughly 29,000 clones detected, 90% to 95% appear once; the ten largest clones hold around 8%. The specimen was unsorted PBMCs, collected roughly 6.3 years after starting antiretroviral therapy. The receptors were gathered from a man aged 25 to 45 with HIV. Each CDR3 is given with its conserved first and last residue. The D gene is left open where the match is weak. Clone sizes are given selectively: once, few, many, or a class where the clone is expanded.

j_gene: TRBJ2-3
abundance: NA
v_gene: TRBV7-8
d_gene: TRBD2
CDR3nt: TGTGCCAGCAGCTCGACTAGCGGGCGGAGCACAGATACGCAGTATTTT
CDR3aa: CASSSTSGRSTDTQYF

j_gene: TRBJ2-7
abundance: NA
v_gene: TRBV27
d_gene: NA
CDR3nt: TGTGCCAGCAGTTTAATCTCAGGCGAGCAGTACTTC
CDR3aa: CASSLISGEQYF

j_gene: TRBJ1-5
abundance: NA
v_gene: TRBV18
d_gene: NA
CDR3nt: TGTGCCAGCTCCCCCGGGGTGGTAGGGAGCAATCAGCCCCAGCATTTT
CDR3aa: CASSPGVVGSNQPQHF

j_gene: TRBJ1-1
abundance: NA
v_gene: TRBV7-3
d_gene: TRBD1
CDR3nt: TGTGCCAGCAGCCTGGGGACAGGGACCACTGAAGCTTTCTTT
CDR3aa: CASSLGTGTTEAFF

j_gene: TRBJ2-6
abundance: NA
v_gene: TRBV13
d_gene: NA
CDR3nt: TGTGCCAGCAGCTTAGGCGGGGCCTCTGGGGCCAACGTCCTGACTTTC
CDR3aa: CASSLGGASGANVLTF

j_gene: TRBJ1-1
abundance: NA
v_gene: TRBV18
d_gene: NA
CDR3nt: TGTGCCAGCTCACCACCGGGACTCCCGAACACTGAAGCTTTCTTT
CDR3aa: CASSPPGLPNTEAFF

j_gene: TRBJ2-7
abundance: NA
v_gene: TRBV27
d_gene: NA
CDR3nt: TGTGCCAGCAGTTCCGTCCCCTACGAGCAGTACTTC
CDR3aa: CASSSVPYEQYF

j_gene: TRBJ2-1
abundance: NA
v_gene: TRBV4-2
d_gene: TRBD2
CDR3nt: TGTGCCAGCAGCCAAGATGGAGCGGGAGGCTACTTCTCCTACAATGAGCAGTTCTTC
CDR3aa: CASSQDGAGGYFSYNEQFF

j_gene: TRBJ1-1
abundance: NA
v_gene: TRBV21-1
d_gene: NA
CDR3nt: TGTGCCAGCAGCAAAATTGAATCGGGACAGGTCAACACTGAAGCTTTCTTT
CDR3aa: CASSKIESGQVNTEAFF

j_gene: TRBJ2-1
abundance: NA
v_gene: TRBV12-5
d_gene: NA
CDR3nt: TGTGCTAGTGGTTTAGGTGTTGAGCAGTTCTTC
CDR3aa: CASGLGVEQFF

j_gene: TRBJ2-7
abundance: NA
v_gene: TRBV5-4
d_gene: NA
CDR3nt: TGTGCCAGCAGCCTAACCGGAAGCGGGTCCGTATACGAGCAGTACTTC
CDR3aa: CASSLTGSGSVYEQYF

j_gene: TRBJ2-1
abundance: NA
v_gene: TRBV15
d_gene: TRBD1
CDR3nt: TGTGCCACCTGTCGGGACAGGGGGCCAGGTGAGCAGTTCTTC
CDR3aa: CATCRDRGPGEQFF

j_gene: TRBJ1-1
abundance: NA
v_gene: TRBV14
d_gene: NA
CDR3nt: TGTGCCAGCAGCCAATGGTTAGGATTGAACACTGAAGCTTTCTTT
CDR3aa: CASSQWLGLNTEAFF

j_gene: TRBJ1-5
abundance: NA
v_gene: TRBV6-6
d_gene: TRBD1
CDR3nt: TGTGCCAGCAGCACCGGGACAGGGGCCAATCAGCCCCAGCATTTT
CDR3aa: CASSTGTGANQPQHF

j_gene: TRBJ2-7
abundance: NA
v_gene: TRBV29-1
d_gene: NA
CDR3nt: TGCAGCGTCCGCCTCGACTCCTACGAGCAGTACTTC
CDR3aa: CSVRLDSYEQYF

j_gene: TRBJ2-5
abundance: few
v_gene: TRBV7-8
d_gene: TRBD2
CDR3nt: TGTGCCAGCAGCTTGGGACTAGCAGGCCGATGGTTGGGCCAGTACTTC
CDR3aa: CASSLGLAGRWLGQYF

j_gene: TRBJ2-1
abundance: NA
v_gene: TRBV30
d_gene: NA
CDR3nt: TGTGCCTGGAGTCATGGCTCCTACAATGAGCAGTTCTTC
CDR3aa: CAWSHGSYNEQFF

j_gene: TRBJ2-2
abundance: NA
v_gene: TRBV19
d_gene: NA
CDR3nt: TGTGCCAGTAGTATTGGATTCCAGGCTAACACCGGGGAGCTGTTTTTT
CDR3aa: CASSIGFQANTGELFF

j_gene: TRBJ1-2
abundance: NA
v_gene: TRBV5-1
d_gene: NA
CDR3nt: TGCGCCAGCAGCCTCGGGGGATTTTATGGCTACACCTTC
CDR3aa: CASSLGGFYGYTF

j_gene: TRBJ2-2
abundance: NA
v_gene: TRBV7-2
d_gene: NA
CDR3nt: TGTGCCAGCAGGACCCATAGGTGGAGGGGGCTGATCGGGGAGCTGTTTTTT
CDR3aa: CASRTHRWRGLIGELFF

j_gene: TRBJ1-6
abundance: NA
v_gene: TRBV2
d_gene: NA
CDR3nt: TGTGCCAGCAGGGGGGACTCGGGATTTAATTCACCCCTCCACTTT
CDR3aa: CASRGDSGFNSPLHF

j_gene: TRBJ2-1
abundance: NA
v_gene: TRBV15
d_gene: TRBD2
CDR3nt: TGTGCCACCAGCAGAGAAGCGGGGGGGCCAGGTGAGCAGTTCTTC
CDR3aa: CATSREAGGPGEQFF

j_gene: TRBJ2-2
abundance: few
v_gene: TRBV27
d_gene: TRBD1
CDR3nt: TGTGCCAGGGGGACAGGGGGGACCGGGGAGCTGTTTTTT
CDR3aa: CARGTGGTGELFF

j_gene: TRBJ2-5
abundance: NA
v_gene: TRBV5-1
d_gene: NA
CDR3nt: TGCGCCAGCAGAATTGGGGAGACCCAGTACTTC
CDR3aa: CASRIGETQYF

j_gene: TRBJ2-1
abundance: NA
v_gene: TRBV7-3
d_gene: TRBD1
CDR3nt: TGTGCCAGCAGCTTAGGGACAGACAATGAGCAGTTCTTC
CDR3aa: CASSLGTDNEQFF

j_gene: TRBJ2-2
abundance: once
v_gene: TRBV11-3
d_gene: NA
CDR3nt: TGTGCCAGCAGCCGGGGCCAGGGGAACACCGGGGAGCTGTTTTTT
CDR3aa: CASSRGQGNTGELFF

j_gene: TRBJ2-4
abundance: NA
v_gene: TRBV27
d_gene: NA
CDR3nt: TGTGCCAGCAGTCCCATTGGGACTCCTCTAGCCAAAAACATTCAGTACTTC
CDR3aa: CASSPIGTPLAKNIQYF

j_gene: TRBJ1-5
abundance: NA
v_gene: TRBV6-5
d_gene: NA
CDR3nt: TGTGCCAGCAGTTACCAGAGCAATCAGCCCCAGCATTTT
CDR3aa: CASSYQSNQPQHF